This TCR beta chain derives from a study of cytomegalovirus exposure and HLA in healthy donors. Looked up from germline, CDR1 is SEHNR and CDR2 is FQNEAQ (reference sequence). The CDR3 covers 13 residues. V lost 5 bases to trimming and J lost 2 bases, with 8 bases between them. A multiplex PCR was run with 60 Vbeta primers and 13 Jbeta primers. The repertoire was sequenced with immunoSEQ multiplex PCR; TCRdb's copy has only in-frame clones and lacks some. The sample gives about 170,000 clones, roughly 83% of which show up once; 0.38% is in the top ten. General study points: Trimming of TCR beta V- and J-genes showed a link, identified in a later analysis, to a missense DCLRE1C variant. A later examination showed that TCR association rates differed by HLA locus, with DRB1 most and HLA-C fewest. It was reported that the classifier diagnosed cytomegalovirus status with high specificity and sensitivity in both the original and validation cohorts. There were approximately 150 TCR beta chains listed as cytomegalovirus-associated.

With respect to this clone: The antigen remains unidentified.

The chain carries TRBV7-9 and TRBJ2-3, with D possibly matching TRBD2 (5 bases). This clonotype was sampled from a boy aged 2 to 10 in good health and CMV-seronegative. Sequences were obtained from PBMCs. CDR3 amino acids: CASSIGLTDTQYF. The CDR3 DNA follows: TGTGCCAGCAGCATCGGACTCACAGATACGCAGTATTTT. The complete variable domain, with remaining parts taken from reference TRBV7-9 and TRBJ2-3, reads DTGVSQNPRHKITKRGQNVTFRCDPISEHNRLYWYRQTLGQGPEFLTYFQNEAQLEKSRLLSDRFSAERPKGSFSTLEIQRTEQGDSAMYLCASSIGLTDTQYFGPGTRLTVL.